These 16 T cell receptor beta chains were all obtained from the same sample, sequenced in a study of neurological immune-mediated disorders. TCRdb called the 5' RACE reads again in MiXCR, with one record for every CDR3 protein. The table lists approximately 58,000 distinct CDR3 sequences, roughly 8.3% of them singletons. Regarding time point: longitudinal time-point 3. The sample comprised PBMCs. These receptors were taken from a woman aged 40 to 50 in good health.

A note on this clonotype: This could be a read error, since a much larger clone is one nucleotide away. The CDR3 here is CASLPPSYSYNEQFF. CDR3 nucleotides: TGTGCCAGCTTACCACCGTCTTATTCCTACAATGAGCAGTTCTTC. This chain links TRBV18 with TRBJ2-1; D is undetermined. Germline V gene sequence: CDR1 KGHSH, CDR2 LQKENI. The CDR3 spans 15 residues.

CDR3 nucleotide sequence: TGCGCCAGCAGTGAGGGCCCGGGGGAGCTGTTTTTT. Protein sequence: CASSEGPGELFF. The chain recombines TRBV10-1 with TRBJ2-2; D not certain. CDR3 length: 12 residues. Trimming pared 2 bases from V and 8 bases from J, leaving 6 bases between. Germline V lookup: CDR1 WNHNN, CDR2 SYGVQD (reference sequence).

There are many counts of this clonotype. This chain links TRBV12-3 or TRBV12-4 with TRBJ2-1; 7 positions match TRBD1. The J segment lost 7 bases and the V segment lost 3 bases, leaving 12 bases of the junction unmatched. CDR3 size: 16 residues. The CDR3 sequence is CASSFWVQGVTNEQFF. The CDR3, as DNA: TGTGCCAGCAGTTTCTGGGTGCAGGGGGTTACGAATGAGCAGTTCTTC.

There are many counts of this clonotype. This chain links TRBV12-3 or TRBV12-4 with TRBJ2-5; 7 bases line up with TRBD1. The CDR3 loop spans 15 amino acids. Losses at the gene ends were 6 bases for V and 2 bases for J; bases not matched to a gene: 9. The CDR3 DNA follows: TGTGCCAGCAGCCCCGGGACAGAACATCAAGAGACCCAGTACTTC. Its protein is CASSPGTEHQETQYF.

This clonotype appeared many times. The V and J genes are TRBV12-3 or TRBV12-4 and TRBJ2-5; TRBD1 aligns across 7 bases. J gave up 5 bases and V 10 bases, and 7 bases lay outside the gene matches. This CDR3 region has 12 residues. The CDR3 loop is CATNRGGETQYF. As DNA, the CDR3 is TGTGCCACTAACAGGGGCGGCGAGACCCAGTACTTC.

This clonotype was counted ten times or more. The genes are TRBV10-3 and TRBJ1-6; D remains unclear. There are 13 residues in the CDR3. The V gene's germline CDR1 is ENHRY and CDR2 SYGVKD. V was trimmed by 4 bases and J by 6 bases, leaving 7 bases between them. The CDR3, as DNA: TGTGCCATCAGTGTACAGTTTAATTCACCCCTCCACTTT. Residues: CAISVQFNSPLHF.

The sample holds many counts of this clonotype. This sequence joins TRBV6-4 and TRBJ2-1; TRBD2 might be the D (6 bases). The CDR3 consists of 15 residues. Germline V gene sequence: CDR1 MRHNA, CDR2 SNTAGT. Trimming removed 6 bases at V and 1 base at J, with 13 bases between. The CDR3 bases are TGTGCCAGCAGCTCGGGAGTAGAGTCCTACAATGAGCAGTTCTTC. As protein: CASSSGVESYNEQFF.

This clonotype has more than one count but fewer than ten. This chain connects TRBV7-2 to TRBJ1-1; no clear D gene. The germline V gene encodes CDR1 SGHTA and CDR2 FQGNSA. The CDR3 runs to 13 residues. The ends were cut back, 4 bases at V and 1 base at J, with 7 bases in the middle. As DNA, the CDR3 is TGTGCCAGCAGCTCCCAGCGGAACACTGAAGCTTTCTTT. Translating gives CASSSQRNTEAFF.

In this sample, this clonotype turned up many times. The chain links TRBV10-3 to TRBJ1-6, with a possible D match to TRBD1 (5 bases). V was cut by 6 bases and J by 10 bases, with 16 bases left in between. CDR1 is ENHRY and CDR2 is SYGVKD in the germline V gene. The CDR3 runs to 14 residues. The CDR3: CAIRGPGIRSPLHF. The DNA of the CDR3 is TGTGCCATCAGGGGGCCCGGGATCAGGTCACCCCTCCACTTT.

This clonotype was counted many times. The chain couples TRBV10-1 to TRBJ2-7; possible D gene TRBD1, 6 bases. The germline V gene encodes CDR1 WNHNN and CDR2 SYGVQD (reference sequence). The CDR3 runs 16 residues. The V end was cut by 3 bases, the J end by 0 bases, with 15 bases between. As DNA, the CDR3 is TGCGCCAGCAGTGAAGTTGGGACACCAAACTCCTACGAGCAGTACTTC. Protein product: CASSEVGTPNSYEQYF.

This clonotype has ten or more counts. This chain uses TRBV2 with TRBJ2-7; D gene unclear. The CDR3 runs to 15 residues. Germline V gives CDR1 SNHLY, CDR2 FYNNEI. Trimming cost V 3 bases and J 0 bases, with 12 bases left between them. The CDR3 DNA follows: TGTGCCAGCAGTGATAGCTACCAGAGCTCCTACGAGCAGTACTTC. Its translation: CASSDSYQSSYEQYF.

This clonotype was observed at least ten times. The chain has TRBV4-2 and TRBJ1-5; TRBD1 matches at 9 bases. Germline values: CDR1 LGHNA, CDR2 YNFKEQ. Trimming removed 4 bases from V and 3 bases from J; junction bases left unmatched: 4. This CDR3 spans 15 amino acids. The DNA of the CDR3 is TGTGCCAGCAGCCTCACAGGGGGCAACAATCAGCCCCAGCATTTT. Translated: CASSLTGGNNQPQHF.

This clonotype has a count of ten or more. The chain employs TRBV20-1 and TRBJ2-3; no clear D. Germline assignment: CDR1 DFQATT and CDR2 SNEGSKA (reference sequence). This CDR3 is built from 11 residues. Trimming stripped 5 bases from V and 12 bases from J, with 15 bases between. The CDR3, as DNA: TGCAGTGCTGGTTTAGGACCCATTCAGTATTTT. It specifies CSAGLGPIQYF.

This clonotype was seen repeatedly, ten times or more. This sequence joins TRBV5-1 and TRBJ2-1; D uncertain. CDR1 and CDR2 from the germline V gene are SGHRS and YFSETQ. V lost 2 bases, J lost 5 bases, and 8 bases lay in between. The length of the CDR3 is 13 residues. In DNA, the CDR3 is TGCGCCAGCAGCTTCCCGGCCAACAATGAGCAGTTCTTC. Its translation is CASSFPANNEQFF.

In its sample, this clonotype was seen many times. J is TRBJ2-3 and V is TRBV10-2; 7 bases are shared with TRBD1. The junction had 3 bases not matched to a gene; V was cut back by 2 bases and J by 1 base. CDR3 size: 15 residues. Germline values: CDR1 WSHSY, CDR2 SAAADI. Here the CDR3 reads CASSEGTEGTDTQYF. DNA of the CDR3: TGCGCCAGCAGTGAGGGGACAGAGGGCACAGATACGCAGTATTTT.

This clonotype was observed many times. The chain uses TRBV4-3 and TRBJ2-1; TRBD2 matches at 7 bases. V gave up 2 bases and J gave up 4 bases; unmatched junction bases: 20. The germline V gene has CDR1 LGHNA and CDR2 YSLEER. The CDR3 is made up of 20 amino acids. DNA for the CDR3: TGCGCCAGCAGCCAACGTCTAAGCGGGGCCGCACCTGGCTTTTACAATGAGCAGTTCTTC. Translation: CASSQRLSGAAPGFYNEQFF.